This entry lists 18 T cell receptor beta chains sequenced from one sample in a study of T cells in Graves' hyperthyroidism and ophthalmopathy. What was amplified from RNA transcripts were TCR beta CDR3 regions. During a first-round RT-PCR of the TCR CDR3, the HTBI primer set was used. TCRdb processed the multiplex PCR reads anew with MiXCR; each CDR3 protein has one entry. The sample yields 550,000 to 850,000 distinct CDR3 sequences, about 19% seen once. The source material was blood. The receptor set was obtained from a woman aged 45-60 years with Graves' hyperthyroidism that later progressed to Graves' ophthalmopathy.

The rearrangement links TRBV5-1 to TRBJ1-4; D is ambiguous. Trimming stripped 9 bases from V and 7 bases from J, with 16 bases between. Germline CDR1 and CDR2: SGHRS and YFSETQ. This CDR3 has 13 residues. This CDR3 reads CATKQPPSEKLFF. CDR3 nucleotides: TGCGCCACCAAGCAACCACCTAGTGAAAAACTGTTTTTT.

This clonotype was counted only a few times. V gene TRBV4-1 combines with J gene TRBJ2-1, with 11 nucleotides matching TRBD1. Trimming took 1 base from V and 8 from J; bases not matched to a gene: 4. Germline CDR1 reads MGHRA; CDR2 reads YSYEKL. The CDR3 totals 15 residues. In DNA form, the CDR3 reads TGCGCCAGCAGCCAAGCAGGACAGGGGGCGGATGAGCAGTTCTTC. Amino acids: CASSQAGQGADEQFF.

This sequence joins TRBV28 and TRBJ1-4; D is ambiguous. Germline lookup yields CDR1 MDHEN and CDR2 SYDVKM. The V end lost 8 bases, the J end lost 3 bases, and 13 bases lay between the germline ends. This CDR3 is 14 amino acids long. CDR3 sequence reads: CASLPAGPNEKLFF. DNA of the CDR3: TGTGCCAGCCTTCCGGCCGGGCCTAATGAAAAACTGTTTTTT.

This clonotype appeared once. This may stem from a read error, because a much larger clone lies one nucleotide away. The genes are TRBV24-1 and TRBJ2-7, with D tentatively TRBD2 (5 bases). Trimming pared 2 bases from V and 5 bases from J, leaving 15 bases between. This CDR3 is 15 amino acids long. Per the germline V gene, CDR1 is KGHDR and CDR2 is SFDVKD. CDR3 protein: CATSDSHEGDNEQYF. The CDR3, as DNA: TGTGCCACCAGTGATTCGCATGAGGGAGATAACGAGCAGTACTTC.

This chain joins TRBV20-1 and TRBJ1-1, with TRBD1 matching 8 bases. The CDR3 extends over 14 amino acids. Germline V gene lookup returns CDR1 DFQATT and CDR2 SNEGSKA (reference sequence). The J segment lost 0 bases and the V segment lost 5 bases, leaving 5 bases of the junction unmatched. The CDR3 DNA follows: TGCAGTGCTGTCAGGGGGCCGGTGAACACTGAAGCTTTCTTT. This gives the protein CSAVRGPVNTEAFF.

This clonotype was seen many times. The chain links TRBV15 to TRBJ2-7, with a possible D match to TRBD1 (5 bases). The CDR3 is 14 residues long. The ends were cut back, 5 bases at V and 4 bases at J, with 15 bases in the middle. Germline values: CDR1 LNHNV, CDR2 YYDKDF (reference sequence). This chain's CDR3 is CATSPRTRAYEQYF. In DNA, the CDR3 is TGTGCCACCAGCCCCAGGACAAGGGCGTACGAGCAGTACTTC.

V and J are TRBV20-1 and TRBJ2-3, with TRBD2 as a possible D gene (6 bases). CDR1 DFQATT and CDR2 SNEGSKA come from the germline V gene (reference sequence). This CDR3 has 14 residues. V was cut by 6 bases and J by 1 base, with 14 bases left in between. The CDR3 region is CSAPRGEGTDTQYF. For the CDR3, the DNA is TGCAGTGCCCCCCGCGGGGAGGGCACAGATACGCAGTATTTT.

This clonotype appeared many times. The chain couples TRBV12-3 or TRBV12-4 to TRBJ1-6, with no clear D. Trimming cost V 7 bases and J 8 bases, with 9 bases left between them. The CDR3 totals 12 residues. The CDR3 reads CASTAGDSPLHF. The DNA for the CDR3 is TGTGCCAGCACGGCAGGAGATTCACCCCTCCACTTT.

In its sample, this clonotype was seen a few times. The V gene is TRBV6-2 or TRBV6-3, the J gene TRBJ2-1; the D gene is possibly TRBD2 (6 bases). Germline CDR1 is MNHEY and CDR2 is SVGEGT. CDR3 length equals 17 residues. Trimming removed 0 bases from V and 4 bases from J, with 16 bases in between. The CDR3 DNA is TGTGCCAGCAGTTACTCGAGAGTGGCGGGGCTTTACAATGAGCAGTTCTTC. Its translation: CASSYSRVAGLYNEQFF.

The V gene is TRBV12-3 or TRBV12-4, the J gene TRBJ1-5; a possible D gene is TRBD1 (6 bases). The CDR3 runs to 13 residues. V was trimmed by 6 bases and J by 6 bases, leaving 12 bases between them. The CDR3, as DNA: TGTGCCAGCAGCATTCAGGGGTCTCAGCCCCAGCATTTT. It encodes CASSIQGSQPQHF.

This clonotype was observed many times. The V and J genes are TRBV20-1 and TRBJ1-1; perhaps TRBD1 as D (6 bases). Trimming removed 1 base from V and 0 bases from J, with 15 bases in between. Germline-derived CDR1 and CDR2 are DFQATT and SNEGSKA (reference sequence). The CDR3 runs to 16 residues. The CDR3 bases are TGCAGTGCTAGAGCTAGGGGGGGACTGGTGAACACTGAAGCTTTCTTT. This sequence encodes CSARARGGLVNTEAFF.

V is TRBV20-1 and J is TRBJ2-7; TRBD2 matches at 9 bases. The junction had 8 bases not matched to a gene; V was cut back by 1 base and J by 7 bases. The CDR3 spans 14 residues. Per germline, CDR1 DFQATT and CDR2 SNEGSKA (reference sequence). The CDR3 coding sequence is TGCAGTGCTAGAGGAGGCGGGGGGGTGGGGGAGCAGTACTTC. Translated: CSARGGGGVGEQYF.

This clonotype was recorded many times. The gene calls are TRBV12-3 or TRBV12-4 and TRBJ2-2; maybe TRBD1 (6 bases). The V and J ends lost 7 bases and 1 base respectively, with 13 bases between them. This CDR3 has 15 amino acids. The CDR3, as DNA: TGTGCCAGCACAGATCGGGACATGAACACCGGGGAGCTGTTTTTT. As protein: CASTDRDMNTGELFF.

The chain recombines TRBV25-1 with TRBJ1-2; D may be TRBD1 (6 bases). The V and J ends lost 0 bases and 7 bases respectively, with 15 bases between them. CDR1 MGHDK and CDR2 SYGVNS come from the germline V gene. This CDR3 spans 15 amino acids. The DNA of the CDR3 is TGTGCCAGCAGTGAATATAGCCACAGGGTGGGTGGCTACACCTTC. Encoded protein: CASSEYSHRVGGYTF.

This clonotype occurred many times. The chain links TRBV12-3 or TRBV12-4 to TRBJ2-7, with 8 bases lining up with TRBD1. Trimming removed 4 bases from V and 7 bases from J; junction bases left unmatched: 12. CDR3 length: 15 amino acids. CDR3 nucleotides: TGTGCCAGCAGTTCCCAGGGGGCCCAAACTAATGAGCAGTACTTC. The encoded protein is CASSSQGAQTNEQYF.

This clonotype occurred many times. The V gene is TRBV2, the J gene TRBJ1-1; 11 nucleotides agree with TRBD1. Germline CDR1 and CDR2: SNHLY and FYNNEI. The trim removed 3 bases at V and 4 bases at J, leaving 4 bases unmatched. CDR3 length: 15 amino acids. DNA for the CDR3: TGTGCCAGCAGTGAGGGACAGGGGGGCGGCACTGAAGCTTTCTTT. Translating gives CASSEGQGGGTEAFF.

The chain couples TRBV20-1 to TRBJ1-3; D remains unclear. CDR1 and CDR2 from the germline V gene are DFQATT and SNEGSKA (reference sequence). CDR3 size: 11 residues. V lost 2 bases and J lost 8, with 7 bases in between. The CDR3 DNA reads TGCAGTGCTAGACGAGACTACACCATATATTTT. The encoded protein is CSARRDYTIYF.

The chain recombines TRBV6-2 or TRBV6-3 with TRBJ2-2; a possible D gene is TRBD2 (5 bases). Trimming shortened V by 2 bases and J by 3 bases, and 10 bases separated the two germline ends. The CDR3 sequence is 15 residues long. Germline values: CDR1 MNHEY, CDR2 SVGEGT. The CDR3: CASSYERTYTGELFF. The CDR3 coding sequence is TGTGCCAGCAGTTACGAGCGGACCTACACCGGGGAGCTGTTTTTT.